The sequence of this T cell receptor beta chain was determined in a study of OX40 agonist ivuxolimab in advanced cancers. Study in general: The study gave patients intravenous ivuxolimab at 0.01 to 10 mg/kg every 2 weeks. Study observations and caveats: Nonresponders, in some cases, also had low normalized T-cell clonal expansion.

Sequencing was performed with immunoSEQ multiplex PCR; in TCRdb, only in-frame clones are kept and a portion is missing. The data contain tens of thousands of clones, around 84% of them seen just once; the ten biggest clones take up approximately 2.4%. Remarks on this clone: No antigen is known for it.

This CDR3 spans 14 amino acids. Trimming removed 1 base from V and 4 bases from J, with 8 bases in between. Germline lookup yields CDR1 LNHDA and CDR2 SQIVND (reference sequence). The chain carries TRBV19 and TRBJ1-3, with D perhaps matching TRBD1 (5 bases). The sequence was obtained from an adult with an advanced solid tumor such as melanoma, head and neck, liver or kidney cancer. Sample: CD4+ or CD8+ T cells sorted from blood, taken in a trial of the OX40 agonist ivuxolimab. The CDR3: CASSIGQLGNTIYF. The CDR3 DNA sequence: TGTGCCAGTAGTATAGGACAGCTGGGAAACACCATATATTTT.